A selection of T cell receptor beta chains follows, all from one sample in a study of cytomegalovirus exposure and HLA in healthy donors. Measured with immunoSEQ multiplex PCR; TCRdb has only the in-frame clones, and not every one. In the table there are more than 85,000 clones, 83% of which are singletons. The sequenced sample consisted of PBMCs. The receptors stem from a man between 18 and 35 years old in good health and CMV-seronegative. CDR3s include the opening cysteine and the closing phenylalanine or tryptophan. D genes are given only for firm matches. A clone size is listed for some rows: how often the clone was seen (once, few, many), or a class if it is expanded.

abundance: NA
j_gene: TRBJ1-2
d_gene: NA
v_gene: TRBV4-3
CDR3nt: TGCGCCAGCAGCCAAGGGAGGGTGATGGGCTACACCTTC
CDR3aa: CASSQGRVMGYTF

abundance: NA
j_gene: TRBJ2-1
d_gene: NA
v_gene: TRBV2
CDR3nt: TGTGCCAGCAAAGACAGAAATGAGCAGTTCTTC
CDR3aa: CASKDRNEQFF

abundance: NA
j_gene: TRBJ2-1
d_gene: TRBD2
v_gene: TRBV18
CDR3nt: TGTGCCAGCTCACCGATAGCGGGAGGGGGGCTCAATGAGCAGTTCTTC
CDR3aa: CASSPIAGGGLNEQFF

abundance: NA
j_gene: TRBJ1-1
d_gene: NA
v_gene: TRBV5-1
CDR3nt: TGCGCCAGCAGCTCCCCAGGGATTACGAACACTGAAGCTTTCTTT
CDR3aa: CASSSPGITNTEAFF

abundance: NA
j_gene: TRBJ1-1
d_gene: NA
v_gene: TRBV7-3
CDR3nt: TGTGCCAGCAGTCCTAACGGGAGGATGAACACTGAAGCTTTCTTT
CDR3aa: CASSPNGRMNTEAFF

abundance: NA
j_gene: TRBJ2-7
d_gene: NA
v_gene: TRBV14
CDR3nt: TGTGCCAGCAGCCAAGATTTAGGGGCGTTAGAGCAGTACTTC
CDR3aa: CASSQDLGALEQYF

abundance: NA
j_gene: TRBJ2-7
d_gene: NA
v_gene: TRBV7-7
CDR3nt: TGTGCCAGCAGCTTCCCAGGGAGGGAGCAGTACTTC
CDR3aa: CASSFPGREQYF

abundance: NA
j_gene: TRBJ2-7
d_gene: TRBD2
v_gene: TRBV5-1
CDR3nt: TGCGCCAGCAGCTTGGGGTTGCGCTCGGGGGGGTCTAACGAGCAGTACTTC
CDR3aa: CASSLGLRSGGSNEQYF

abundance: NA
j_gene: TRBJ1-1
d_gene: NA
v_gene: TRBV7-6
CDR3nt: TGTGCCAGCAGCTTATCGGGAGACACTGAAGCTTTCTTT
CDR3aa: CASSLSGDTEAFF

abundance: NA
j_gene: TRBJ1-4
d_gene: TRBD1
v_gene: TRBV27
CDR3nt: TGTGCCAGCAGTTCCCAACAACCAGGGGGGGAAAAACTGTTTTTT
CDR3aa: CASSSQQPGGEKLFF

abundance: NA
j_gene: TRBJ2-7
d_gene: TRBD2
v_gene: TRBV4-3
CDR3nt: TGCGCCAGCAGCCAAGATCGAGCGGGGCTGCTTTACGAGCAGTACTTC
CDR3aa: CASSQDRAGLLYEQYF

abundance: NA
j_gene: TRBJ2-2
d_gene: NA
v_gene: TRBV27
CDR3nt: TGTGCCAGCAGTACCCAGGGGAACGGGGAGCTGTTTTTT
CDR3aa: CASSTQGNGELFF

abundance: NA
j_gene: TRBJ1-1
d_gene: TRBD1
v_gene: TRBV15
CDR3nt: TGTGCCACTGGGGAAGACAGGGGGACAATTTATACAACTGAAGCTTTCTTT
CDR3aa: CATGEDRGTIYTTEAFF

abundance: NA
j_gene: TRBJ1-1
d_gene: TRBD1
v_gene: TRBV7-6
CDR3nt: TGTGCCAGCAGCCAAGACAGGGGGCTTGGGGCTGAAGCTTTCTTT
CDR3aa: CASSQDRGLGAEAFF

abundance: NA
j_gene: TRBJ2-1
d_gene: TRBD1
v_gene: TRBV11-1
CDR3nt: TGTGCCAGCAGCTTACGGGACAGGGGAGTGCAGAATGAGCAGTTCTTC
CDR3aa: CASSLRDRGVQNEQFF

abundance: NA
j_gene: TRBJ2-5
d_gene: TRBD2
v_gene: TRBV7-9
CDR3nt: TGTGCCAGCAGCGGACGACTAGCGGGAGGGCAAGAGACCCAGTACTTC
CDR3aa: CASSGRLAGGQETQYF

abundance: NA
j_gene: TRBJ1-1
d_gene: NA
v_gene: TRBV27
CDR3nt: TGTGCCAGCAGTCCTACCGGGAGTCTTCGGGCTTTCTTT
CDR3aa: CASSPTGSLRAFF

abundance: NA
j_gene: TRBJ1-1
d_gene: NA
v_gene: TRBV7-6
CDR3nt: TGTGCCAGCAGCCCCCGACAGCTTGATGAAGCTTTCTTT
CDR3aa: CASSPRQLDEAFF

abundance: NA
j_gene: TRBJ1-1
d_gene: NA
v_gene: TRBV7-2
CDR3nt: TGTGCCAGCATCCTCATGACAGGGAACACTGAAGCTTTCTTT
CDR3aa: CASILMTGNTEAFF

abundance: NA
j_gene: TRBJ2-7
d_gene: NA
v_gene: TRBV6-5
CDR3nt: TGTGCCAGCAGGCAAGGGAGCAATCGCGAGCAGTACTTC
CDR3aa: CASRQGSNREQYF

abundance: few
j_gene: TRBJ2-7
d_gene: TRBD1
v_gene: TRBV5-1
CDR3nt: TGCGCCAGCAGCTTGGCGGTAGGGGGCGGCTACTACGAGCAGTACTTC
CDR3aa: CASSLAVGGGYYEQYF

abundance: NA
j_gene: TRBJ2-3
d_gene: NA
v_gene: TRBV5-1
CDR3nt: TGCGCCAGCAGCTTGGACGGCGGGACCGATACGCAGTATTTT
CDR3aa: CASSLDGGTDTQYF

abundance: NA
j_gene: TRBJ2-7
d_gene: NA
v_gene: TRBV5-4
CDR3nt: TGTGCCAGCAGCGTACAGGAGTACGAGCAGTACTTC
CDR3aa: CASSVQEYEQYF

abundance: once
j_gene: TRBJ2-7
d_gene: NA
v_gene: TRBV2
CDR3nt: TGTGCCATCAAAGCTGGGGCCTCCTACGAGCAGTACTTC
CDR3aa: CAIKAGASYEQYF

abundance: NA
j_gene: TRBJ2-7
d_gene: TRBD2
v_gene: TRBV19
CDR3nt: TGTGCCAGTAGTATAGGACCAGCGGGAGCGTACGAGCAGTACTTC
CDR3aa: CASSIGPAGAYEQYF

abundance: NA
j_gene: TRBJ2-2
d_gene: NA
v_gene: TRBV4-3
CDR3nt: TGCGCCAGCAGCCGCCTAACTTGGACCGGGGAGCTGTTTTTT
CDR3aa: CASSRLTWTGELFF

abundance: NA
j_gene: TRBJ1-5
d_gene: TRBD1
v_gene: TRBV6-1
CDR3nt: TGTGCCAGCGGCCTCCGGGACAGAGGTCAGCCCCAGCATTTT
CDR3aa: CASGLRDRGQPQHF

abundance: NA
j_gene: TRBJ2-6
d_gene: NA
v_gene: TRBV7-9
CDR3nt: TGTTCCAGCAGCCTGGGGGGGGCTTCTGGGGCCAACGTCCTGACTTTC
CDR3aa: CSSSLGGASGANVLTF

abundance: NA
j_gene: TRBJ2-1
d_gene: TRBD2
v_gene: TRBV18
CDR3nt: TGTGCCAGCCCTGGGACTAGCGGGACTGAGCAGTTCTTC
CDR3aa: CASPGTSGTEQFF

abundance: NA
j_gene: TRBJ2-7
d_gene: NA
v_gene: TRBV11-2
CDR3nt: TGTGCCAGCAGCTTAACAGGAGACCCGAACGAGCAGTACTTC
CDR3aa: CASSLTGDPNEQYF

abundance: NA
j_gene: TRBJ2-2
d_gene: TRBD2
v_gene: TRBV11-3
CDR3nt: TGTGCCAGCAGCTTAGTTGGGGGAGGGGCGAACACCGGGGAGCTGTTTTTT
CDR3aa: CASSLVGGGANTGELFF

abundance: NA
j_gene: TRBJ1-1
d_gene: TRBD1
v_gene: TRBV10-3
CDR3nt: TGTGCCAGCAGCCCAGGGGGCGACACTGAAGCTTTCTTT
CDR3aa: CASSPGGDTEAFF

abundance: NA
j_gene: TRBJ1-2
d_gene: TRBD1
v_gene: TRBV28
CDR3nt: TGTGCCAGCAGTTCCTCAACAGGGGTCTATGGCTACACCTTC
CDR3aa: CASSSSTGVYGYTF

abundance: NA
j_gene: TRBJ2-1
d_gene: TRBD2
v_gene: TRBV29-1
CDR3nt: TGCAGCGTCGGGACTAGCGGGAGACCTGAGCAGTTCTTC
CDR3aa: CSVGTSGRPEQFF

abundance: NA
j_gene: TRBJ2-2
d_gene: TRBD2
v_gene: TRBV30
CDR3nt: TGTGCCTGGAGTGTCCGAAGTTCCGAGACTAGCGGGAGGGCGGGGGAGCTGTTTTTT
CDR3aa: CAWSVRSSETSGRAGELFF

abundance: NA
j_gene: TRBJ2-5
d_gene: NA
v_gene: TRBV6-1
CDR3nt: TGTGCCAGCAGCGTTAAGCCTTCGCGAGAGACCCAGTACTTC
CDR3aa: CASSVKPSRETQYF

abundance: NA
j_gene: TRBJ2-7
d_gene: NA
v_gene: TRBV6-5
CDR3nt: TGTGCCAGCAGTTACGAGGGTTACGAGCAGTACTTC
CDR3aa: CASSYEGYEQYF

abundance: NA
j_gene: TRBJ2-1
d_gene: TRBD1
v_gene: TRBV28
CDR3nt: TGTGCCAGCAGTCCTAACAGGGGGCATAGGAATGAGCAGTTCTTC
CDR3aa: CASSPNRGHRNEQFF

abundance: NA
j_gene: TRBJ1-1
d_gene: NA
v_gene: TRBV28
CDR3nt: TGTGCCAGCTCGGCAGGGGTAGACACTGAAGCTTTCTTT
CDR3aa: CASSAGVDTEAFF

abundance: many
j_gene: TRBJ2-6
d_gene: NA
v_gene: TRBV10-3
CDR3nt: TGTGCCATCAGTGATGGAGAATCTGGGGCCAACGTCCTGACTTTC
CDR3aa: CAISDGESGANVLTF

abundance: NA
j_gene: TRBJ2-7
d_gene: NA
v_gene: TRBV10-3
CDR3nt: TGTGCCAGCAGTTACTCTTCGGCTAGCGTGACCTACGAGCAGTACTTC
CDR3aa: CASSYSSASVTYEQYF

abundance: NA
j_gene: TRBJ1-1
d_gene: NA
v_gene: TRBV7-9
CDR3nt: TGTTCCAGCAGCCTCATCGGCACTGAAGCTTTCTTT
CDR3aa: CSSSLIGTEAFF

abundance: NA
j_gene: TRBJ2-7
d_gene: TRBD1
v_gene: TRBV7-2
CDR3nt: TGTGCCAGCAGCCCGGGACAGTCCTCCTACGAGCAGTACTTC
CDR3aa: CASSPGQSSYEQYF

abundance: few
j_gene: TRBJ1-5
d_gene: TRBD1
v_gene: TRBV6-1
CDR3nt: TGTGCCAGCAGTGAAGACCCATTCCCTCGGACCGGGACAGGGAGTAATCAGCCCCAGCATTTT
CDR3aa: CASSEDPFPRTGTGSNQPQHF

abundance: NA
j_gene: TRBJ1-3
d_gene: NA
v_gene: TRBV28
CDR3nt: TGTGCCAGCAGTTCCGCCGGGACACCACTCTCTGGAAACACCATATATTTT
CDR3aa: CASSSAGTPLSGNTIYF

abundance: NA
j_gene: TRBJ1-1
d_gene: TRBD1
v_gene: TRBV28
CDR3nt: TGTGCCAGCAGCACAGGGGCCCTGAACACTGAAGCTTTCTTT
CDR3aa: CASSTGALNTEAFF

abundance: few
j_gene: TRBJ2-1
d_gene: NA
v_gene: TRBV28
CDR3nt: TGTGCCAGCAGTTTAGTGGAGGGGGGGTACAATGAGCAGTTCTTC
CDR3aa: CASSLVEGGYNEQFF

abundance: NA
j_gene: TRBJ2-1
d_gene: TRBD2
v_gene: TRBV11-2
CDR3nt: TGTGCCAGCAGCGGAGCCTTTGGTAGGTGGCGGGAGAAGAATGAGCAGTTCTTC
CDR3aa: CASSGAFGRWREKNEQFF

abundance: NA
j_gene: TRBJ1-4
d_gene: TRBD1
v_gene: TRBV15
CDR3nt: TGTGCCACCAGCGGGGTTCAGGGGGAAAATGAAAAACTGTTTTTT
CDR3aa: CATSGVQGENEKLFF

abundance: NA
j_gene: TRBJ2-5
d_gene: NA
v_gene: TRBV13
CDR3nt: TGTGCCAGCAGCTCTAGACTAAAGCAAGAGACCCAGTACTTC
CDR3aa: CASSSRLKQETQYF

abundance: once
j_gene: TRBJ1-2
d_gene: NA
v_gene: TRBV7-2
CDR3nt: TGTGCCAGCAGCTCGCGCGTTCAGGGTACCTCTAACTATGGCTACACCTTC
CDR3aa: CASSSRVQGTSNYGYTF

abundance: NA
j_gene: TRBJ2-2
d_gene: NA
v_gene: TRBV27
CDR3nt: TGTGCCAGCAGTTTAAAGAGCGGGCTAGTCACCGGGGAGCTGTTTTTT
CDR3aa: CASSLKSGLVTGELFF

abundance: few
j_gene: TRBJ2-3
d_gene: TRBD2
v_gene: TRBV10-3
CDR3nt: TGTGCCATCAGTGATAGCGGGAGCACAGATACGCAGTATTTT
CDR3aa: CAISDSGSTDTQYF

abundance: few
j_gene: TRBJ2-7
d_gene: TRBD1
v_gene: TRBV4-1
CDR3nt: TGCGCCAGCAGCCTCTGGACAGGGCTCCACGAGCAGTACTTC
CDR3aa: CASSLWTGLHEQYF